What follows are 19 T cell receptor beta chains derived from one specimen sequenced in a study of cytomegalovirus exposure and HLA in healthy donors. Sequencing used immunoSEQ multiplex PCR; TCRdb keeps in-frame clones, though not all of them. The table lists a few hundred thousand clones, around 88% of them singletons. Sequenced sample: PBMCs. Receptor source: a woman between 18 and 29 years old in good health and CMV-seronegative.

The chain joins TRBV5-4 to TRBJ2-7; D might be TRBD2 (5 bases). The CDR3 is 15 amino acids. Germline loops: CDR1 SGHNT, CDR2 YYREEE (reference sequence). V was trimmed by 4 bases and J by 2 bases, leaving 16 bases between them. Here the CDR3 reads CASSPLDSIAYEQYF. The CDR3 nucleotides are TGTGCCAGCAGCCCATTGGACTCGATCGCCTACGAGCAGTACTTC. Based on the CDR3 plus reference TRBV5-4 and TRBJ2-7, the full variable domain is ETGVTQSPTHLIKTRGQQVTLRCSSQSGHNTVSWYQQALGQGPQFIFQYYREEENGRGNFPPRFSGLQFPNYSSELNVNALELDDSALYLCASSPLDSIAYEQYFGPGTRLTVT.

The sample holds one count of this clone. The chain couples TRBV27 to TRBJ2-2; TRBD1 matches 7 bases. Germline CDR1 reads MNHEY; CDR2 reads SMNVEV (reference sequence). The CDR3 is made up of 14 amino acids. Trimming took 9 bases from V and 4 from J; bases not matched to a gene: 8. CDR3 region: CASRDSSSTGELFF. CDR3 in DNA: TGTGCCAGTAGGGACAGTTCCTCCACCGGGGAGCTGTTTTTT.

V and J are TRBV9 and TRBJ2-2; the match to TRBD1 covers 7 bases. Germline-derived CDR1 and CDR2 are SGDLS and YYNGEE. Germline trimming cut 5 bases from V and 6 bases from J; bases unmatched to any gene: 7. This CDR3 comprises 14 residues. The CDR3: CASSFLQGSGELFF. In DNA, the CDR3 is TGTGCCAGCAGTTTTCTACAGGGGTCCGGGGAGCTGTTTTTT.

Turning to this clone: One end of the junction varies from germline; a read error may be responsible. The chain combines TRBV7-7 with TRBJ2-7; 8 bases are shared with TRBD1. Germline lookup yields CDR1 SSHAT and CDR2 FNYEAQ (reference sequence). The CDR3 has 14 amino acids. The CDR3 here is CASSRQGISYEQYF. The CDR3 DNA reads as TGTGCTAGCAGCAGACAGGGGATTTCCTACGAGCAGTACTTC.

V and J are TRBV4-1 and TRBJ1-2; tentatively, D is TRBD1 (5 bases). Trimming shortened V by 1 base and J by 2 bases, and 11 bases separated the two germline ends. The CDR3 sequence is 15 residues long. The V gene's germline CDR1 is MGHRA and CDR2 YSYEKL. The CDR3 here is CASSQAPTANYGYTF. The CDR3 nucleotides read TGCGCCAGCAGCCAAGCCCCGACAGCCAACTATGGCTACACCTTC.

Written as DNA, the CDR3 is TGTGCCAGCAGCTTAGGACAGGACCATCAGCCCCAGCATTTT. Protein product: CASSLGQDHQPQHF. The chain combines TRBV5-6 with TRBJ1-5, with 7 nucleotides matching TRBD1. CDR3 length: 14 residues. CDR1 and CDR2 (germline): SGHDT, YYEEEE. Losses at the gene ends were 2 bases for V and 5 bases for J; bases not matched to a gene: 4.

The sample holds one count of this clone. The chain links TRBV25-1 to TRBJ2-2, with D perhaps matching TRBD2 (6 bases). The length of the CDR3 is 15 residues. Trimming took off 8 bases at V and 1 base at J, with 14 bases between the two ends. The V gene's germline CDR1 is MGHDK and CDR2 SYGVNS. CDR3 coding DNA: TGTGCCAGCGGCAGGGACTTCAAGAACACCGGGGAGCTGTTTTTT. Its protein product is CASGRDFKNTGELFF.

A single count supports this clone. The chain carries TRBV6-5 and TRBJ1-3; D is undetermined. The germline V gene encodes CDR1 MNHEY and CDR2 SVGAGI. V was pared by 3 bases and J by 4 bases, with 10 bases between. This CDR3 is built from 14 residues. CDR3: CASSYSEAGNTIYF. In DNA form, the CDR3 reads TGTGCCAGCAGTTATTCGGAGGCGGGAAACACCATATATTTT.

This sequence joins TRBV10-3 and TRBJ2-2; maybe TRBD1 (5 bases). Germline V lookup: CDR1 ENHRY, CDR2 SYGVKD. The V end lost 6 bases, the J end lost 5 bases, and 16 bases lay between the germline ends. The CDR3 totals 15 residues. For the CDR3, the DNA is TGTGCCATCAGAAACCAGGGAATCGGGACCGGGGAGCTGTTTTTT. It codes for CAIRNQGIGTGELFF.

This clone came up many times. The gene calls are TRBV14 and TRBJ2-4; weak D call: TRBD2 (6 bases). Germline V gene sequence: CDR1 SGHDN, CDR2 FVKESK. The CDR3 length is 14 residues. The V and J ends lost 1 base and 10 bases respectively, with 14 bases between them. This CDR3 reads CASSQGAGLHIQYF. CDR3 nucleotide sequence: TGTGCCAGCAGCCAAGGCGCGGGACTCCATATTCAGTACTTC.

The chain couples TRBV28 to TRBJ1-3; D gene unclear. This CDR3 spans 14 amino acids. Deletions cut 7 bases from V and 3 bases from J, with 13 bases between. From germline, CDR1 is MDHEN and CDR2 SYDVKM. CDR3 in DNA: TGTGCCAGCAACCGTGACGACTATGGAAACACCATATATTTT. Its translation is CASNRDDYGNTIYF.

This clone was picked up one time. The DNA of the CDR3 is TGTGCCAGCAGCGTAGTCCCGGGATACGAGCAGTACTTC. It encodes CASSVVPGYEQYF. The chain is built from TRBV9 and TRBJ2-7; maybe TRBD2 (5 bases). The length of the CDR3 is 13 residues. The germline V gene has CDR1 SGDLS and CDR2 YYNGEE. Between the trimmed V and J ends, which lost 0 bases and 4 bases, there was a span of 8 bases.

The CDR3 nucleotides are TGTGCCAGCAGTTTTTCAGGTCGGAGCGGGAGGGCCGGGACGAACACCGGGGAGCTGTTTTTT. Translated: CASSFSGRSGRAGTNTGELFF. J is TRBJ2-2 and V is TRBV27, with 10 bases lining up with TRBD2. Germline trimming cut 3 bases from V and 0 bases from J; bases unmatched to any gene: 16. Germline V gene sequence: CDR1 MNHEY, CDR2 SMNVEV (reference sequence). The CDR3 is 21 residues long.

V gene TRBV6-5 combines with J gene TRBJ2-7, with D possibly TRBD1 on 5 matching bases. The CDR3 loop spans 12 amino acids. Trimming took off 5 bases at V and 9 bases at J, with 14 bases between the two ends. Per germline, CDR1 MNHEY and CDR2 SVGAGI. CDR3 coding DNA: TGTGCCAGCAGTGCCACAGGTCTAAGGCAGTACTTC. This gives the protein CASSATGLRQYF.

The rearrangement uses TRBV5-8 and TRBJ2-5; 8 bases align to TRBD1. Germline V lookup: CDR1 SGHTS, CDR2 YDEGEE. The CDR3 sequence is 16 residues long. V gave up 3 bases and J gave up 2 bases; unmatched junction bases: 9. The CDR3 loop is CASSSGTGPSQETQYF. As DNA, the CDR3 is TGTGCCAGCAGCTCCGGGACAGGCCCATCACAAGAGACCCAGTACTTC.

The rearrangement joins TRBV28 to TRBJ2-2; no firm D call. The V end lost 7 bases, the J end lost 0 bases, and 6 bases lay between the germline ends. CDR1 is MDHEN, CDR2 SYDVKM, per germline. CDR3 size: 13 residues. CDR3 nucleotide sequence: TGTGCCAGCATCCAGGCGAACACCGGGGAGCTGTTTTTT. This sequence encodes CASIQANTGELFF.

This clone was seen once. In DNA, the CDR3 is TGTGCCAGCAGTTGGGGGCTAGACAATGAGCAGTTCTTC. Translating it yields CASSWGLDNEQFF. The V gene is TRBV27, the J gene TRBJ2-1; possibly TRBD1 for D (6 bases). This CDR3 region has 13 residues. V gave up 4 bases and J gave up 5 bases, with 9 bases separating them. Germline V gives CDR1 MNHEY, CDR2 SMNVEV (reference sequence).

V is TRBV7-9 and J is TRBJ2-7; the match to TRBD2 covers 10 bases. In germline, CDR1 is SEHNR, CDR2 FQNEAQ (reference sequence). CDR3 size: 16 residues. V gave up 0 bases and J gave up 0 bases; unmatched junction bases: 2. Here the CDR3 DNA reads TGTGCCAGCAGCTTAGCAGCGGGAGGGAGCTCCTACGAGCAGTACTTC. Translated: CASSLAAGGSSYEQYF.

The CDR3 loop is CASSPTRQGANQPQHF. CDR3 nucleotide sequence: TGTGCCAGCAGTCCGACCCGACAGGGGGCTAATCAGCCCCAGCATTTT. This chain connects TRBV28 to TRBJ1-5; 10 bases line up with TRBD1. The trim removed 5 bases at V and 4 bases at J, leaving 8 bases unmatched. Per the germline V gene, CDR1 is MDHEN and CDR2 is SYDVKM. The CDR3 loop spans 16 amino acids.